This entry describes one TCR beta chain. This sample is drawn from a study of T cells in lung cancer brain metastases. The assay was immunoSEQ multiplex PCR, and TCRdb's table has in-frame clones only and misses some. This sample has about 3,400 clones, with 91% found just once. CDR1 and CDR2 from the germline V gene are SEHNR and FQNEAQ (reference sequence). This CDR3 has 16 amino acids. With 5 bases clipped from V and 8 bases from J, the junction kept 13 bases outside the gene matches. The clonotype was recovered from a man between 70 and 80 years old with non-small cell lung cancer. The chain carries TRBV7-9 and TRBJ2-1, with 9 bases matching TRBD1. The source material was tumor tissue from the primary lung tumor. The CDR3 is CASSEYRDRVVDEQFF. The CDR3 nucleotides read TGTGCCAGCAGCGAGTACCGGGACAGGGTTGTCGATGAGCAGTTCTTC.